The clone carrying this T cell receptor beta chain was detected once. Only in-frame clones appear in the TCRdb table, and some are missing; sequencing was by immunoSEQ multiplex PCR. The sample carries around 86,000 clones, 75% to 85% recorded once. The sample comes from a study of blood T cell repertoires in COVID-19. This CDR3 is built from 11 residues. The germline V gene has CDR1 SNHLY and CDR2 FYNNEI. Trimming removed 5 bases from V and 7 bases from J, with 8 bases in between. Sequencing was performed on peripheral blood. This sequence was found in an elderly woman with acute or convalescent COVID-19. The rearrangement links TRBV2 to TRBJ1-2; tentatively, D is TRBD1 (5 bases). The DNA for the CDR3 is TGTGCCAGCAGTCGGACACGTGGCTACACCTTC. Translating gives CASSRTRGYTF.